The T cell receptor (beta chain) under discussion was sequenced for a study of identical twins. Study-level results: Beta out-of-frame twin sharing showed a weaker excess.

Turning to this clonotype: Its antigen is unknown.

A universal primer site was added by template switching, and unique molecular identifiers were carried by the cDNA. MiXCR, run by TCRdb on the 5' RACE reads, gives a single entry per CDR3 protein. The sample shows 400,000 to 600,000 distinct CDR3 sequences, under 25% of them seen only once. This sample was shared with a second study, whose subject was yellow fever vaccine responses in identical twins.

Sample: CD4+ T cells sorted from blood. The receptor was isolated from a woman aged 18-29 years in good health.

The CDR3 sequence is CASSLKGGTGELFF. The CDR3, as DNA: TGTGCCAGCAGCTTGAAAGGGGGCACCGGGGAGCTGTTTTTT. This rearrangement joins TRBV7-9 to TRBJ2-2; D may be TRBD1 (6 bases). This CDR3 spans 14 amino acids. V was trimmed by 3 bases and J by 4 bases, leaving 9 bases between them. Per the germline V gene, CDR1 is SEHNR and CDR2 is FQNEAQ (reference sequence).